Listed here are 29 T cell receptor beta chains from one sample, sequenced in a study of blood T cells in healthy people across ages. For the second PCR, which ran for roughly 6 to 12 cycles, a sample-barcoded 5' primer and a J-beta primer mix were used. TCRdb reprocessed the 5' RACE reads via MiXCR and lists one record per CDR3 protein. The table includes about 1.8 million distinct CDR3 sequences, just under 50% detected once. Sequencing was carried out using blood. Receptors originate from a woman between 40 and 55 years old in good health.

In this sample, this clonotype turned up a few times. CDR3 coding DNA: TGTGCCACCAGCAGAGATCTGGGCACTGAGACCCAGTACTTC. This gives the protein CATSRDLGTETQYF. This sequence joins TRBV15 and TRBJ2-5; D is unresolved. The germline V and J ends were trimmed by 0 bases and 5 bases, with 10 bases remaining between them. The CDR3 consists of 14 residues. The V gene's germline CDR1 is LNHNV and CDR2 YYDKDF (reference sequence).

This sequence joins TRBV7-9 and TRBJ1-1; TRBD1 aligns across 10 bases. V was pared by 5 bases and J by 0 bases, with 15 bases of the junction left unmatched. The CDR3 covers 19 residues. CDR1 is SEHNR, CDR2 FQNEAQ, per germline (reference sequence). CDR3 nucleotide sequence: TGTGCCAGCAGCCTCTACCCGGGACAGGGGATTAGGATGAACACTGAAGCTTTCTTT. This codes for CASSLYPGQGIRMNTEAFF.

Only a few counts were recorded for this clonotype. V is TRBV7-2 and J is TRBJ2-1; D remains ambiguous. The V end was cut by 7 bases, the J end by 8 bases, with 9 bases between. CDR1 is SGHTA, CDR2 FQGNSA, per germline. This CDR3 is built from 11 residues. The CDR3 reads CASTLRDEQFF. The CDR3 nucleotides read TGTGCCAGCACCCTGCGCGATGAGCAGTTCTTC.

This clonotype has at least ten counts. The V gene is TRBV4-3, the J gene TRBJ2-5; 9 bases are shared with TRBD2. The ends lost 0 bases at V and 4 bases at J; junction bases unmatched: 6. The CDR3 contains 16 residues. Germline V gives CDR1 LGHNA, CDR2 YSLEER. The CDR3 region has the DNA TGCGCCAGCAGCCAAGACGGGGGAGCGGGGGGAGAGACCCAGTACTTC. Encoded protein: CASSQDGGAGGETQYF.

This clonotype came up a few times. The chain recombines TRBV20-1 with TRBJ2-5; TRBD2 is a possible D gene (5 bases). CDR1 and CDR2 (germline): DFQATT, SNEGSKA (reference sequence). CDR3 length: 15 amino acids. V lost 1 base, J lost 2 bases, and 14 bases lay in between. CDR3 protein: CSARGGYGGQETQYF. The DNA for the CDR3 is TGCAGTGCTAGAGGTGGTTATGGAGGTCAAGAGACCCAGTACTTC.

The V and J genes are TRBV7-2 and TRBJ2-1; 8 bases line up with TRBD2. Germline CDR1 and CDR2: SGHTA and FQGNSA. The V segment lost 7 bases and the J segment 5 bases; nucleotides outside the gene matches: 7. The CDR3 contains 14 residues. CDR3 sequence: CASKRRGGNNEQFF. The CDR3 DNA is TGTGCCAGCAAACGCCGGGGGGGCAACAATGAGCAGTTCTTC.

This rearrangement joins TRBV10-1 to TRBJ2-3; D remains unclear. CDR1 and CDR2 (germline): WNHNN, SYGVQD (reference sequence). Trimming took 2 bases from V and 2 from J, leaving 5 bases between them. CDR3 length: 13 residues. The CDR3 protein is CASSEVVTDTQYF. CDR3 DNA: TGCGCCAGCAGTGAGGTTGTCACAGATACGCAGTATTTT.

This chain uses TRBV15 with TRBJ2-7; D is uncertain. The CDR3 sequence is 15 residues long. Trimming cost V 3 bases and J 0 bases, with 12 bases left between them. In germline, CDR1 is LNHNV, CDR2 YYDKDF (reference sequence). The CDR3 loop is CATSSWTESSYEQYF. The CDR3 DNA reads TGTGCCACCAGCAGCTGGACGGAAAGCTCCTACGAGCAGTACTTC. The variable domain in full, completed from reference TRBV15 and TRBJ2-7, reads DAMVIQNPRYQVTQFGKPVTLSCSQTLNHNVMYWYQQKSSQAPKLLFHYYDKDFNNEADTPDNFQSRRPNTSFCFLDIRSPGLGDTAMYLCATSSWTESSYEQYFGPGTRLTVT.

In nucleotides, the CDR3 is TGCGCCAGCAGCCAAGATCTGGCCCTAGCGGGGGGTGATGAGACCCAGTACTTC. This sequence encodes CASSQDLALAGGDETQYF. The chain joins TRBV4-3 to TRBJ2-5; 11 positions agree with TRBD2. The V gene end was trimmed by 0 bases and the J gene end by 5 bases; junction bases not matched to a gene: 11. CDR1 and CDR2 (germline): LGHNA, YSLEER. The CDR3 has 18 residues.

V gene TRBV4-3 combines with J gene TRBJ2-3; tentatively, D is TRBD2 (6 bases). V was shortened by 0 bases and J by 1 base, with 11 bases between the two germline ends. The germline V gene encodes CDR1 LGHNA and CDR2 YSLEER. The CDR3 has 16 amino acids. The CDR3: CASSQDLQRGTDTQYF. The DNA for the CDR3 is TGCGCCAGCAGCCAAGATCTGCAGCGGGGCACAGATACGCAGTATTTT.

This clonotype appeared a few times. This rearrangement joins TRBV18 to TRBJ2-1; no clear D. This CDR3 comprises 14 residues. Trimming cost V 1 base and J 8 bases, with 12 bases left between them. Per the germline V gene, CDR1 is KGHSH and CDR2 is LQKENI. CDR3: CASSPLSSLDEQFF. CDR3 bases: TGTGCCAGCTCACCACTTAGCAGTCTCGATGAGCAGTTCTTC.

The chain employs TRBV7-9 and TRBJ1-2; D call uncertain. The CDR3 is made up of 15 amino acids. Germline values: CDR1 SEHNR, CDR2 FQNEAQ (reference sequence). V was shortened by 5 bases and J by 0 bases, with 13 bases between the two germline ends. This CDR3 reads CASSLSISPNYGYTF. CDR3 bases: TGTGCCAGCAGCCTGAGCATCAGCCCTAACTATGGCTACACCTTC. The full variable domain, its missing parts supplied by reference TRBV7-9 and TRBJ1-2, is DTGVSQNPRHKITKRGQNVTFRCDPISEHNRLYWYRQTLGQGPEFLTYFQNEAQLEKSRLLSDRFSAERPKGSFSTLEIQRTEQGDSAMYLCASSLSISPNYGYTFGSGTRLTVV.

This clonotype has a single count. The chain couples TRBV3-1 to TRBJ2-1; D unclear. There are 16 residues in the CDR3. Germline CDR1 LGHDT, CDR2 YNNKEL (reference sequence). Trimming pared 0 bases from V and 1 base from J, leaving 10 bases between. CDR3 sequence reads: CASSQDIVQSYNEQFF. CDR3 in DNA: TGTGCCAGCAGCCAAGACATCGTCCAATCCTACAATGAGCAGTTCTTC.

This clonotype is a singleton in its sample. The chain carries TRBV19 and TRBJ1-1; 7 bases fit TRBD1. The CDR3 totals 14 residues. The V segment lost 3 bases and the J segment 7 bases; nucleotides outside the gene matches: 8. Germline V gene sequence: CDR1 LNHDA, CDR2 SQIVND (reference sequence). The CDR3 DNA reads as TGTGCCAGTAGTATTCCCCTCCGGGACAGTGAAGCTTTCTTT. Its translation is CASSIPLRDSEAFF.

The rearrangement links TRBV29-1 to TRBJ1-4; D gene uncertain. This CDR3 region has 12 residues. The germline V gene has CDR1 SQVTM and CDR2 ANQGSEA. The V and J ends lost 3 bases and 9 bases respectively, with 11 bases between them. As DNA, the CDR3 is TGCAGCGTTGAGGTGGGCGGTCAAAAACTGTTTTTT. Amino acid sequence: CSVEVGGQKLFF. The variable domain in full, completed from reference TRBV29-1 and TRBJ1-4, reads SAVISQKPSRDICQRGTSLTIQCQVDSQVTMMFWYRQQPGQSLTLIATANQGSEATYESGFVIDKFPISRPNLTFSTLTVSNMSPEDSSIYLCSVEVGGQKLFFGSGTQLSVL.

V gene TRBV21-1 combines with J gene TRBJ1-2; the D call TRBD1 from the table was never checked on the DNA. TRBV21-1 is an annotated pseudogene. CDR3 length equals 13 residues. CDR3 DNA: TGTGCCAGCAGCAAAGGGGGGTTACTAGGCTACACCTTC. Translated, it gives CASSKGGLLGYTF.

V gene TRBV7-2 combines with J gene TRBJ2-3; 12 bases align to TRBD2. The CDR3 contains 16 residues. The germline gives CDR1 SGHTA, CDR2 FQGNSA. The V and J ends lost 1 base and 4 bases, in that order; junction bases with no gene match: 3. The CDR3 DNA sequence: TGTGCCAGCAGCTTAGAGACTAGCGGGGGCGCAGATACGCAGTATTTT. This translates into CASSLETSGGADTQYF. Together with reference TRBV7-2 and TRBJ2-3, the CDR3 gives the full variable domain: GAGVSQSPSNKVTEKGKDVELRCDPISGHTALYWYRQSLGQGLEFLIYFQGNSAPDKSGLPSDRFSAERTGGSVSTLTIQRTQQEDSAVYLCASSLETSGGADTQYFGPGTRLTVL.

This rearrangement joins TRBV10-3 to TRBJ1-6; possibly TRBD1 for D (5 bases). Between the trimmed V and J ends, which lost 0 bases and 13 bases, there was a span of 13 bases. The CDR3 spans 14 residues. Per the germline V gene, CDR1 is ENHRY and CDR2 is SYGVKD. The CDR3 nucleotides read TGTGCCATCAGTGAGTCGTCAGGGACCTCGCCCCTCCACTTT. Protein product: CAISESSGTSPLHF.

V is TRBV11-2 and J is TRBJ1-2; 11 bases map to TRBD1. Germline V gene lookup returns CDR1 SGHAT and CDR2 FQNNGV. The J segment lost 7 bases and the V segment lost 5 bases, leaving 9 bases of the junction unmatched. This CDR3 is built from 15 residues. CDR3 residues: CASSPFSGTGGGYTF. In DNA, the CDR3 is TGTGCCAGCAGCCCCTTCTCCGGGACAGGGGGTGGCTACACCTTC.

This clonotype was observed a handful of times. This chain uses TRBV20-1 with TRBJ2-1; no definite D call. V gave up 0 bases and J gave up 8 bases, with 11 bases separating them. The CDR3 is 13 amino acids. CDR1 is DFQATT, CDR2 SNEGSKA, per germline (reference sequence). The chain's CDR3 is CSARDAVDYEQFF. CDR3 sequence (DNA): TGCAGTGCTAGAGACGCGGTCGACTATGAGCAGTTCTTC.

This clonotype showed up just a few times. V is TRBV7-2 and J is TRBJ2-1, with a weak D call TRBD2 (7 bases). The V gene lost 4 bases and the J gene lost 10 bases, with 20 bases spanning the gap. CDR3 length: 15 residues. Germline V gene data show CDR1 as SGHTA and CDR2 as FQGNSA. DNA of the CDR3: TGTGCCAGCAGCTGGACTAGTGGAAGTAGGGGGGAGCAGTTCTTC. Translating gives CASSWTSGSRGEQFF.

The J gene is TRBJ1-4, the V gene TRBV7-9, with a tentative D call TRBD1 (5 bases). The V end was cut by 5 bases, the J end by 8 bases, with 21 bases between. The CDR3 has 16 amino acids. The germline CDR1 and CDR2 sequences are SEHNR and FQNEAQ (reference sequence). CDR3 region: CASSARGIGAHEKLFF. The CDR3 DNA reads as TGTGCCAGCAGCGCTAGAGGTATCGGGGCTCACGAAAAACTGTTTTTT.

The gene calls are TRBV6-5 and TRBJ1-2; D is undetermined. The germline gives CDR1 MNHEY, CDR2 SVGAGI. Trimming took off 5 bases at V and 2 bases at J, with 18 bases between the two ends. This CDR3 has 16 amino acids. The DNA of the CDR3 is TGTGCCAGCAGTCCCCGGGGTGGGTATACCAACTATGGCTACACCTTC. Protein sequence: CASSPRGGYTNYGYTF.

This sequence joins TRBV6-2 or TRBV6-3 and TRBJ2-7; 7 nucleotides match TRBD2. The CDR3 extends over 13 amino acids. CDR1 MNHEY and CDR2 SVGEGT come from the germline V gene. J gave up 4 bases and V 7 bases, and 7 bases lay outside the gene matches. CDR3 protein: CASTRGDAYEQYF. In nucleotides, the CDR3 is TGTGCCAGCACACGGGGGGACGCTTACGAGCAGTACTTC.

The rearrangement links TRBV5-1 to TRBJ2-3; D may be TRBD2 (5 bases). The germline V gene encodes CDR1 SGHRS and CDR2 YFSETQ. V was shortened by 5 bases and J by 4 bases, with 11 bases between the two germline ends. The CDR3 is 13 amino acids. CDR3 bases: TGCGCCAGCAGGAGGGCGGTGGCAGATACGCAGTATTTT. Translation: CASRRAVADTQYF.

The J gene is TRBJ2-4, the V gene TRBV5-5, with D possibly TRBD1 on 5 matching bases. Deletions cut 4 bases from V and 0 bases from J, with 20 bases between. The germline V gene encodes CDR1 SGHKS and CDR2 YYEKEE (reference sequence). This CDR3 comprises 18 residues. The CDR3 nucleotides are TGTGCCAGCAGCCCCGGGCAGGGATTGGTTTTAGCCAAAAACATTCAGTACTTC. Translated: CASSPGQGLVLAKNIQYF.

The chain is built from TRBV14 and TRBJ1-2, with D tentatively TRBD1 (5 bases). Germline CDR1 SGHDN, CDR2 FVKESK. CDR3 length: 14 residues. Trimming left V 2 bases short and J 2 bases short, with 9 bases between. In nucleotides, the CDR3 is TGTGCCAGCAGCCAAAGGGGACCAAACTATGGCTACACCTTC. It translates to CASSQRGPNYGYTF.

V gene TRBV5-1 combines with J gene TRBJ2-5; the match to TRBD1 covers 8 bases. The CDR3 has 16 amino acids. CDR1 and CDR2 (germline): SGHRS, YFSETQ. V was clipped by 2 bases and J by 2 bases; unmatched bases: 8. CDR3 sequence reads: CASSLWTGFVQETQYF. CDR3 DNA sequence: TGCGCCAGCAGCTTATGGACAGGGTTCGTTCAAGAGACCCAGTACTTC.

This clonotype showed up just a few times. The gene calls are TRBV28 and TRBJ2-2, with unresolved D. CDR1 is MDHEN and CDR2 is SYDVKM in the germline V gene. Trimming took off 4 bases at V and 7 bases at J, with 4 bases between the two ends. The CDR3 consists of 11 residues. The CDR3 DNA is TGTGCCAGCAGTTACTTCGGGGAGCTGTTTTTT. Translated: CASSYFGELFF.